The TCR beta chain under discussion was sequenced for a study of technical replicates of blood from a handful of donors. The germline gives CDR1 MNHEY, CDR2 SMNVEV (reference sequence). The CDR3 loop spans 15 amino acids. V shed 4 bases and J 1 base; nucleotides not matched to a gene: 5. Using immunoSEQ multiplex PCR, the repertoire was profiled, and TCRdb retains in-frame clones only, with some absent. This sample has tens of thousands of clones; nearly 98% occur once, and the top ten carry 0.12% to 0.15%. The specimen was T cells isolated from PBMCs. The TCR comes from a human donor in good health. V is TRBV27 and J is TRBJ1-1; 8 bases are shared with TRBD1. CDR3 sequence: CASSSQGEGNTEAFF. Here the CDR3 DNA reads TGTGCCAGCAGTTCACAGGGGGAGGGGAACACTGAAGCTTTCTTT.